The present T cell receptor (beta chain) was sequenced within a study of OX40 agonist ivuxolimab in advanced cancers. TCRdb's copy holds only in-frame clones and misses some; the assay was immunoSEQ multiplex PCR. The table lists about 89,000 clones, 70% to 90% of them singletons. The clonotype originates from an adult with an advanced solid tumor such as melanoma, head and neck, liver or kidney cancer. Specimen: CD4+ or CD8+ T cells sorted from blood, collected in a trial of the OX40 agonist ivuxolimab.

Written as DNA, the CDR3 is TGTGCCAGCAGTTATGGGGGGTCTCGGTTCGAGCAGTACTTC. Its translation is CASSYGGSRFEQYF. The rearrangement joins TRBV6-5 to TRBJ2-7; D may be TRBD2 (6 bases). V was trimmed by 3 bases and J by 6 bases, leaving 15 bases between them. This CDR3 is built from 14 residues. Germline V gene sequence: CDR1 MNHEY, CDR2 SVGAGI.